The 29 T cell receptor beta chains below all came from one sample that was sequenced in a study of technical replicates of blood from a few donors. Clones were read by immunoSEQ multiplex PCR, and TCRdb kept only the in-frame ones, dropping some. The data contain 66,000 or so clones, over 75% of them singletons. Sequenced sample: PBMCs. The receptors originated from a human donor in good health. Some clones in this sample may be carry-over from other donors' samples.

The chain links TRBV6-6 to TRBJ2-7; 10 bases are shared with TRBD2. The ends lost 6 bases at V and 2 bases at J; junction bases unmatched: 4. The CDR3 is 14 amino acids. Germline CDR1 is MNHNY and CDR2 is SVGAGI (reference sequence). The CDR3 sequence: CASSESGGAYEQYF. Written as DNA, the CDR3 is TGTGCCAGCAGCGAGAGCGGGGGGGCCTACGAGCAGTACTTC.

This rearrangement joins TRBV4-3 to TRBJ2-2; TRBD2 aligns across 9 bases. The CDR3 is 15 residues long. CDR1 LGHNA and CDR2 YSLEER come from the germline V gene. J lost 6 bases, V lost 4 bases, and 6 bases had no gene match. The CDR3 loop reads CASSPGTSSAGELFF. The CDR3 nucleotides are TGCGCCAGCAGCCCCGGGACTAGCAGTGCCGGGGAGCTGTTTTTT.

The chain recombines TRBV9 with TRBJ2-7; no definite D call. The V end lost 0 bases, the J end lost 6 bases, and 16 bases lay between the germline ends. This CDR3 has 15 amino acids. Germline CDR1 reads SGDLS; CDR2 reads YYNGEE. In nucleotides, the CDR3 is TGTGCCAGCAGCGTAGTCCTCCCGCTACCCACCGAGCAGTACTTC. Protein sequence: CASSVVLPLPTEQYF. Filled out from reference TRBV9 and TRBJ2-7, the complete variable domain reads DSGVTQTPKHLITATGQRVTLRCSPRSGDLSVYWYQQSLDQGLQFLIQYYNGEERAKGNILERFSAQQFPDLHSELNLSSLELGDSALYFCASSVVLPLPTEQYFGPGTRLTVT.

The chain links TRBV2 to TRBJ1-6; a weak D match, TRBD1 (5 bases). Germline V lookup: CDR1 SNHLY, CDR2 FYNNEI. The CDR3 has 15 amino acids. V lost 3 bases to trimming and J lost 7 bases, with 13 bases between them. In DNA form, the CDR3 reads TGTGCCAGCAGTGAGAGGCAGGGTCTGAATTCACCCCTCCACTTT. This encodes CASSERQGLNSPLHF.

This rearrangement joins TRBV7-3 to TRBJ2-7; D is ambiguous. With 2 bases removed from V and 5 bases from J, the gap between germline ends came to 13 bases. Germline-derived CDR1 and CDR2 are SGHTA and FQGTGA. This CDR3 has 14 amino acids. The CDR3 reads CASSLGQGLDEQYF. The CDR3 nucleotides read TGTGCCAGCAGCTTAGGCCAAGGCCTAGACGAGCAGTACTTC.

This chain links TRBV28 with TRBJ1-5; D is possibly TRBD1 (5 bases). The CDR3 consists of 14 residues. Germline V CDR1 and CDR2: MDHEN, SYDVKM. V lost 4 bases to trimming and J lost 3 bases, with 10 bases between them. CDR3 residues: CASSSQGNNQPQHF. The CDR3 DNA reads as TGTGCCAGCAGTTCTCAGGGAAACAATCAGCCCCAGCATTTT.

V usage is TRBV10-3 and J usage is TRBJ1-1; tentatively, D is TRBD1 (6 bases). Germline V CDR1 and CDR2: ENHRY, SYGVKD. The CDR3 is 12 residues long. The V end lost 2 bases, the J end lost 8 bases, and 9 bases lay between the germline ends. The CDR3 spells CAISEQGREAFF. The CDR3 DNA reads as TGTGCCATCAGTGAGCAGGGGCGCGAAGCTTTCTTT.

The V gene is TRBV6-1, the J gene TRBJ1-1; no firm D call. Deletions cut 2 bases from V and 7 bases from J, with 5 bases between. Germline V gene sequence: CDR1 MNHNS, CDR2 SASEGT. The CDR3 sequence is 11 residues long. The CDR3 coding sequence is TGTGCCAGCAGTGAAAGAGGTGAAGCTTTCTTT. Translating it yields CASSERGEAFF.

DNA of the CDR3: TGTGCCAGCGGCGGGGGCCCAGATACGCAGTATTTT. This gives the protein CASGGGPDTQYF. The V gene is TRBV5-4, the J gene TRBJ2-3, with TRBD2 as a possible D gene (7 bases). Trimming took off 7 bases at V and 4 bases at J, with 10 bases between the two ends. Germline CDR1 reads SGHNT; CDR2 reads YYREEE (reference sequence). This CDR3 is built from 12 residues.

V and J are TRBV7-7 and TRBJ2-5; D gene uncertain. The length of the CDR3 is 14 residues. Germline V gene lookup returns CDR1 SSHAT and CDR2 FNYEAQ (reference sequence). V shed 1 base and J shed 5 bases, with 11 bases lying between them. The CDR3 DNA reads TGTGCCAGCAGCTTAGTCCAGTCCTGGGAGACCCAGTACTTC. Translated: CASSLVQSWETQYF.

This chain links TRBV2 with TRBJ2-7; 11 positions agree with TRBD1. With V trimmed by 6 bases and J by 4 bases, 5 bases remained unmatched. Per germline, CDR1 SNHLY and CDR2 FYNNEI. This CDR3 contains 14 residues. CDR3 coding DNA: TGTGCCAGCAGCCAGGGGACAGGGGGATACGAGCAGTACTTC. Translated: CASSQGTGGYEQYF.

The J gene is TRBJ2-7, the V gene TRBV5-6, with D possibly being TRBD1 (6 bases). The CDR3 consists of 15 residues. Germline V CDR1 and CDR2: SGHDT, YYEEEE. Trimming removed 4 bases from V and 6 bases from J, with 20 bases in between. The CDR3: CASSDGWAGDREQYF. The CDR3 DNA reads TGTGCCAGCAGCGACGGCTGGGCAGGGGATCGCGAGCAGTACTTC.

This sequence joins TRBV19 and TRBJ1-1, with TRBD1 matching over 10 bases. J lost 12 bases, V lost 2 bases, and 3 bases had no gene match. This CDR3 is 12 amino acids long. Germline V gene sequence: CDR1 LNHDA, CDR2 SQIVND (reference sequence). The CDR3 loop is CASSIRDRGPFF. The CDR3 nucleotides read TGTGCCAGTAGTATAAGGGACAGGGGTCCTTTCTTT.

The chain combines TRBV6-5 with TRBJ2-7; 8 bases line up with TRBD2. The CDR3 extends over 15 amino acids. With 6 bases clipped from V and 3 bases from J, the junction kept 10 bases outside the gene matches. Germline V lookup: CDR1 MNHEY, CDR2 SVGAGI. In DNA, the CDR3 is TGTGCCAGCAGCGATTCCCGGGAGGGCCGCTACGAGCAGTACTTC. Its protein is CASSDSREGRYEQYF.

The chain uses TRBV5-4 and TRBJ1-3; a weak D match, TRBD1 (5 bases). Per germline, CDR1 SGHNT and CDR2 YYREEE (reference sequence). Trimming cost V 4 bases and J 9 bases, with 14 bases left between them. The CDR3 runs 13 residues. In DNA, the CDR3 is TGTGCCAGCAGCCAGACAGAGACTGGCACCATATATTTT. Protein sequence: CASSQTETGTIYF.

The rearrangement links TRBV7-3 to TRBJ2-1; 11 bases are shared with TRBD2. The CDR3 contains 16 residues. The germline gives CDR1 SGHTA, CDR2 FQGTGA. The ends lost 2 bases at V and 5 bases at J; junction bases unmatched: 5. CDR3 protein: CASSLPGLAEHNEQFF. CDR3 nucleotide sequence: TGTGCCAGCAGCTTACCGGGACTAGCGGAGCACAATGAGCAGTTCTTC.

The chain links TRBV6-1 to TRBJ1-1, with 7 positions matching TRBD1. With V trimmed by 6 bases and J by 1 base, 11 bases remained unmatched. Germline CDR1 and CDR2: MNHNS and SASEGT. This CDR3 region has 16 residues. The CDR3 sequence is CASRERPGGPNTEAFF. Written as DNA, the CDR3 is TGTGCCAGCAGAGAACGCCCAGGGGGGCCGAACACTGAAGCTTTCTTT.

V gene TRBV4-3 combines with J gene TRBJ2-3; no firm D call. Per the germline V gene, CDR1 is LGHNA and CDR2 is YSLEER. The CDR3 runs to 16 residues. V gave up 0 bases and J gave up 0 bases, with 10 bases separating them. CDR3 in DNA: TGCGCCAGCAGCCAAGAGGGCCAGGCTAGCACAGATACGCAGTATTTT. The encoded protein is CASSQEGQASTDTQYF.

The genes are TRBV7-9 and TRBJ2-1; 10 nucleotides align to TRBD1. CDR1 is SEHNR and CDR2 is FQNEAQ in the germline V gene (reference sequence). The J segment lost 8 bases and the V segment lost 5 bases, leaving 6 bases of the junction unmatched. The CDR3 covers 14 residues. Here the CDR3 reads CASSSRDRGYEQFF. The CDR3 DNA sequence: TGTGCCAGCAGCAGCCGGGACAGGGGCTATGAGCAGTTCTTC.

The V and J genes are TRBV7-2 and TRBJ2-1, with 10 bases that match TRBD2. This CDR3 is built from 15 residues. The V and J ends lost 6 bases and 7 bases, in that order; junction bases with no gene match: 9. The germline CDR1 and CDR2 sequences are SGHTA and FQGNSA. The CDR3 DNA reads as TGTGCCAGCAGTAAGCGGGAGGGCCTCTTGAATGAGCAGTTCTTC. This codes for CASSKREGLLNEQFF.

This rearrangement joins TRBV7-9 to TRBJ2-1, with D perhaps TRBD1 (5 bases). Trimming took 7 bases from V and 0 from J, leaving 13 bases between them. The CDR3 sequence is 15 residues long. Per germline, CDR1 SEHNR and CDR2 FQNEAQ (reference sequence). This CDR3 reads CASNPQESSYNEQFF. For the CDR3, the DNA is TGTGCCAGCAACCCACAGGAAAGCTCCTACAATGAGCAGTTCTTC.

CDR3 sequence (DNA): TGTGCCAGCAGCTTCCCGTCGGTCCCTGGGGCCAACGTCCTGACTTTC. It is translated as CASSFPSVPGANVLTF. This sequence joins TRBV7-9 and TRBJ2-6; no definite D call. Looked up from germline, CDR1 is SEHNR and CDR2 is FQNEAQ (reference sequence). CDR3 size: 16 residues. The germline V and J ends were trimmed by 3 bases and 2 bases, with 11 bases remaining between them. Full variable domain (rest looked up from reference TRBV7-9 and TRBJ2-6): DTGVSQNPRHKITKRGQNVTFRCDPISEHNRLYWYRQTLGQGPEFLTYFQNEAQLEKSRLLSDRFSAERPKGSFSTLEIQRTEQGDSAMYLCASSFPSVPGANVLTFGAGSRLTVL.

The chain is built from TRBV10-1 and TRBJ2-1; TRBD2 is a possible D gene (5 bases). V was clipped by 3 bases and J by 7 bases, with 13 bases between them. CDR3 size: 14 residues. The germline V gene has CDR1 WNHNN and CDR2 SYGVQD (reference sequence). This CDR3 reads CASSDCGPRNEQFF. CDR3 in DNA: TGCGCCAGCAGTGATTGCGGGCCGCGGAATGAGCAGTTCTTC.

The chain employs TRBV7-2 and TRBJ2-3, with 9 nucleotides matching TRBD2. V lost 5 bases and J lost 4; bases outside the gene matches: 7. Germline CDR1 SGHTA, CDR2 FQGNSA. The CDR3 spans 15 residues. DNA of the CDR3: TGTGCCAGCAGCGGACTTAGCGGGAGTGCAGATACGCAGTATTTT. Translating it yields CASSGLSGSADTQYF.

V usage is TRBV6-6 and J usage is TRBJ2-7; 12 nucleotides line up with TRBD2. This CDR3 is 13 amino acids long. The J segment lost 7 bases and the V segment lost 6 bases, leaving 4 bases of the junction unmatched. The V gene's germline CDR1 is MNHNY and CDR2 SVGAGI (reference sequence). CDR3 sequence: CASSRLAGGEQYF. The DNA of the CDR3 is TGTGCCAGCAGCCGTCTAGCGGGAGGGGAGCAGTACTTC.

The rearrangement uses TRBV6-6 and TRBJ2-2; D not certain. V was shortened by 4 bases and J by 7 bases, with 7 bases between the two germline ends. This CDR3 comprises 12 residues. Germline assignment: CDR1 MNHNY and CDR2 SVGAGI (reference sequence). DNA of the CDR3: TGTGCCAGCAGTTTAACTATCGGGGAGCTGTTTTTT. It yields the protein CASSLTIGELFF.

This clone occurred once. The chain uses TRBV5-8 and TRBJ2-3; D uncertain. The germline V gene has CDR1 SGHTS and CDR2 YDEGEE. V was pared by 2 bases and J by 0 bases, with 16 bases between. The CDR3 runs 17 residues. The CDR3 protein is CASSLALRTLSTDTQYF. The DNA for the CDR3 is TGTGCCAGCAGCTTAGCTCTGCGAACCCTGAGCACAGATACGCAGTATTTT.

V is TRBV10-3 and J is TRBJ1-1; weak D call: TRBD1 (5 bases). The CDR3 contains 14 residues. Trimming left V 4 bases short and J 1 base short, with 10 bases between. CDR1 ENHRY and CDR2 SYGVKD come from the germline V gene. In DNA, the CDR3 is TGTGCCATCAGTGCCCAGGGAAAGAACACTGAAGCTTTCTTT. It is translated as CAISAQGKNTEAFF.

The chain links TRBV19 to TRBJ1-1; no firm D call. Germline-derived CDR1 and CDR2 are LNHDA and SQIVND (reference sequence). With 5 bases removed from V and 7 bases from J, the gap between germline ends came to 11 bases. The CDR3 contains 12 residues. DNA for the CDR3: TGTGCCAGTAGTCCCCGGGAAGGTGAAGCTTTCTTT. This gives the protein CASSPREGEAFF.